The entry below gives a single T cell receptor beta chain sequence along with its context. This record comes from a study of blood T cell repertoires in COVID-19. Study details: Whether acute or convalescent, the COVID-19 samples came from the United States, Italy and Spain. Nucleic acid was either cDNA or gDNA, and it came from T cells, B-cell-depleted T cells, or PBMCs.

Trimming took 9 bases from V and 4 from J, leaving 12 bases between them. This CDR3 region has 13 residues. Looked up from germline, CDR1 is MNHEY and CDR2 is SMNVEV (reference sequence). Per the authors' pipeline: Scientists estimated how many nucleated cells there were by amplifying reference gene primers. The data were produced by immunoSEQ multiplex PCR, yet TCRdb's version contains in-frame clones alone and is incomplete. V and J calls and clone size are as listed in that table; D and trimming were resolved from the DNA. The repertoire holds some 50,000 clones, with around 68% as singletons. The chain couples TRBV27 to TRBJ1-4; D is ambiguous. Sequenced: peripheral blood. The sequence was collected from a woman between 65 and 79 years old with acute or convalescent COVID-19. The CDR3 here is CASGQENNEKLFF. The DNA for the CDR3 is TGTGCCAGTGGCCAGGAAAATAATGAAAAACTGTTTTTT. Using reference TRBV27 and TRBJ1-4 for the parts outside the CDR3, the full variable domain is EAQVTQNPRYLITVTGKKLTVTCSQNMNHEYMSWYRQDPGLGLRQIYYSMNVEVTDKGDVPEGYKVSRKEKRNFPLILESPSPNQTSLYFCASGQENNEKLFFGSGTQLSVL.